These 28 T cell receptor beta chains originate from one sample sequenced in a study of T cells after yellow fever vaccination. Via MiXCR, TCRdb re-called the 5' RACE reads, giving one row per CDR3 protein. The sample includes 400,000 or so distinct CDR3 sequences, approximately 10% of them seen just once. The sample in question was PBMCs, obtained on the day of the first yellow fever vaccination. These receptors were collected from a man between 18 and 29 years old who received the YFV17D yellow fever vaccine.

This clonotype occurred a few times. This chain uses TRBV4-3 with TRBJ1-2; no firm D call. V lost 0 bases and J lost 1, with 15 bases in between. The CDR3 has 17 residues. Germline V gene sequence: CDR1 LGHNA, CDR2 YSLEER. The CDR3 spells CASSQEGALLNNYGYTF. In DNA, the CDR3 is TGCGCCAGCAGCCAAGAAGGAGCGCTTCTCAATAACTATGGCTACACCTTC.

The chain couples TRBV11-1 to TRBJ2-6; 8 nucleotides line up with TRBD2. Germline V gene lookup returns CDR1 SGHAT and CDR2 FQDESV (reference sequence). The V gene end was trimmed by 5 bases and the J gene end by 1 base; junction bases not matched to a gene: 13. The length of the CDR3 is 19 residues. The CDR3 nucleotides are TGTGCCAGCAGCCCACCTTCCACTAGCGGTGTATCTGGGGCCAACGTCCTGACTTTC. Its translation: CASSPPSTSGVSGANVLTF.

CDR3 DNA sequence: TGCAGTGCTACGTCCGGAGACAGGGTCTATAATTCACCCCTCCACTTT. It yields the protein CSATSGDRVYNSPLHF. The V gene is TRBV20-1, the J gene TRBJ1-6, with 7 bases lining up with TRBD1. The CDR3 totals 16 residues. After removal of 4 bases from V and 3 bases from J, the junction contained 9 bases not matched to a gene. CDR1 is DFQATT, CDR2 SNEGSKA, per germline (reference sequence).

This clonotype showed up many times. The V and J genes are TRBV4-1 and TRBJ1-2; 7 bases fit TRBD1. The germline CDR1 and CDR2 sequences are MGHRA and YSYEKL. Unmatched junction bases numbered 12, after V lost 0 bases and J lost 5 bases. This CDR3 region has 17 residues. CDR3 nucleotides: TGCGCCAGCAGCCAAGATTGGACAGGCGCCCACCCATATGGCTACACCTTC. Translation: CASSQDWTGAHPYGYTF.

This clonotype was picked up a small number of times. The chain recombines TRBV5-5 with TRBJ2-2; 9 bases are a match to TRBD2. V trimming: 4 bases; J trimming: 7 bases; junction bases outside the gene matches: 14. Germline lookup yields CDR1 SGHKS and CDR2 YYEKEE (reference sequence). The CDR3 has 17 residues. CDR3 coding DNA: TGTGCCAGCAGCCCGGCGACTAGCGGTTGGTTTAGCGGGGAGCTGTTTTTT. Its translation: CASSPATSGWFSGELFF.

This clonotype has only a few counts. The rearrangement links TRBV12-3 or TRBV12-4 to TRBJ2-3; D possibly matches TRBD1 or TRBD2 (6 bases each). This CDR3 contains 15 residues. Trimming removed 3 bases from V and 2 bases from J, with 12 bases in between. CDR3 residues: CASSLYGGDTDTQYF. The CDR3 DNA reads as TGTGCCAGCAGTTTGTACGGGGGCGACACAGATACGCAGTATTTT.

The chain has TRBV11-2 and TRBJ2-2; TRBD2 matches at 10 bases. V lost 5 bases to trimming and J lost 7 bases; unmatched junction nucleotides: 13. Germline lookup yields CDR1 SGHAT and CDR2 FQNNGV. The CDR3 consists of 17 residues. The CDR3 DNA reads TGTGCCAGCAGCGCCCCCGCAGCGGGGGGGCGGATCGGGGAGCTGTTTTTT. Residues: CASSAPAAGGRIGELFF.

The rearrangement uses TRBV18 and TRBJ2-2, with 10 bases lining up with TRBD1. The ends lost 4 bases at V and 4 bases at J; junction bases unmatched: 6. This CDR3 has 16 residues. Germline values: CDR1 KGHSH, CDR2 LQKENI. The CDR3 bases are TGTGCCAGCTCACGTCCGGGACAGGGGCCCACCGGGGAGCTGTTTTTT. It encodes CASSRPGQGPTGELFF. The whole variable domain, filled in from reference TRBV18 and TRBJ2-2, reads NAGVMQNPRHLVRRRGQEARLRCSPMKGHSHVYWYRQLPEEGLKFMVYLQKENIIDESGMPKERFSAEFPKEGPSILRIQQVVRGDSAAYFCASSRPGQGPTGELFFGEGSRLTVL.

This clonotype was observed a handful of times. This chain uses TRBV27 with TRBJ2-5; D is ambiguous. Trimming left V 5 bases short and J 5 bases short, with 15 bases between. This CDR3 spans 14 amino acids. CDR1 and CDR2 (germline): MNHEY, SMNVEV (reference sequence). DNA for the CDR3: TGTGCCAGCAGTCCTTCCTCCCCTCTGGAGACCCAGTACTTC. The encoded protein is CASSPSSPLETQYF.

This clonotype was detected a few times. The chain links TRBV5-6 to TRBJ1-5, with no clear D. V shed 1 base and J shed 5 bases, with 10 bases lying between them. The CDR3 is made up of 14 amino acids. Per the germline V gene, CDR1 is SGHDT and CDR2 is YYEEEE. The chain's CDR3 is CASSLTNGDQPQHF. The DNA for the CDR3 is TGTGCCAGCAGCTTGACCAACGGGGATCAGCCCCAGCATTTT. The full variable domain, completed using reference TRBV5-6 and TRBJ1-5, is DAGVTQSPTHLIKTRGQQVTLRCSPKSGHDTVSWYQQALGQGPQFIFQYYEEEERQRGNFPDRFSGHQFPNYSSELNVNALLLGDSALYLCASSLTNGDQPQHFGDGTRLSIL.

The genes are TRBV19 and TRBJ2-1; TRBD2 matches at 12 bases. There are 18 residues in the CDR3. Germline V gives CDR1 LNHDA, CDR2 SQIVND (reference sequence). V shed 5 bases and J 3 bases; nucleotides not matched to a gene: 11. This chain's CDR3 is CASSPSRTSGDLYNEQFF. The CDR3 nucleotides are TGTGCCAGTAGTCCCTCCCGGACTAGCGGGGACCTCTACAATGAGCAGTTCTTC.

The V gene is TRBV7-2, the J gene TRBJ2-1; D is perhaps TRBD2 (6 bases). Trimming shortened V by 1 base and J by 4 bases, and 11 bases separated the two germline ends. This CDR3 is 15 amino acids long. Germline values: CDR1 SGHTA, CDR2 FQGNSA. CDR3 DNA: TGTGCCAGCAGCTTAGGGGGCGGGGAGTACAATGAGCAGTTCTTC. Translating it yields CASSLGGGEYNEQFF.

There are a few counts of this clonotype. This chain joins TRBV7-9 and TRBJ1-4; D is unresolved. This CDR3 region has 14 residues. The V gene lost 5 bases and the J gene lost 4 bases, with 11 bases spanning the gap. Germline loops: CDR1 SEHNR, CDR2 FQNEAQ (reference sequence). In DNA, the CDR3 is TGTGCCAGCAGCCCCCGACTAAGTAATGAAAAACTGTTTTTT. This codes for CASSPRLSNEKLFF.

This clonotype was detected a few times. The chain recombines TRBV6-6 with TRBJ2-7; D is uncertain. V was pared by 0 bases and J by 4 bases, with 7 bases between. From germline, CDR1 is MNHNY and CDR2 SVGAGI (reference sequence). The CDR3 is 13 residues long. The CDR3 bases are TGTGCCAGCAGTTACTCCAAGGCTTACGAGCAGTACTTC. It codes for CASSYSKAYEQYF.

The CDR3 here is CASSSAQGEKLFF. The CDR3 DNA reads as TGTGCCAGCAGCTCCGCCCAGGGTGAAAAACTGTTTTTT. The gene calls are TRBV7-2 and TRBJ1-4; maybe TRBD1 (5 bases). The germline CDR1 and CDR2 sequences are SGHTA and FQGNSA. The CDR3 consists of 13 residues. V was pared by 4 bases and J by 7 bases, with 10 bases between.

This chain links TRBV4-2 with TRBJ2-3, with D perhaps TRBD2 (5 bases). CDR1 and CDR2 (germline): LGHNA, YNFKEQ. CDR3 length: 15 amino acids. V shed 1 base and J shed 4 bases, with 12 bases lying between them. CDR3 amino acids: CASSQVGSAADTQYF. The CDR3 DNA sequence: TGTGCCAGCAGCCAAGTGGGGAGCGCCGCAGATACGCAGTATTTT.

The genes are TRBV12-3 or TRBV12-4 and TRBJ2-3; D remains unclear. CDR3 length: 14 amino acids. V lost 7 bases to trimming and J lost 3 bases, with 14 bases between them. The CDR3 loop reads CASIPGSQTDTQYF. For the CDR3, the DNA is TGTGCCAGCATCCCCGGGTCGCAGACAGATACGCAGTATTTT.

This clonotype was picked up many times. V and J are TRBV27 and TRBJ2-3, with D unresolved. The CDR3 covers 12 residues. With 6 bases removed from V and 0 bases from J, the gap between germline ends came to 4 bases. Per germline, CDR1 MNHEY and CDR2 SMNVEV (reference sequence). As DNA, the CDR3 is TGTGCCAGCAGCGGGAGCACAGATACGCAGTATTTT. This gives the protein CASSGSTDTQYF.

This clonotype was counted a few times. V gene TRBV7-2 combines with J gene TRBJ2-5, with D unresolved. The CDR3 is 14 residues long. Germline CDR1 and CDR2: SGHTA and FQGNSA. The V end was cut by 5 bases, the J end by 1 base, with 11 bases between. CDR3 in DNA: TGTGCCAGCAGCCGCGAGAGCCTCCAAGAGACCCAGTACTTC. The encoded protein is CASSRESLQETQYF. Based on the CDR3 plus reference TRBV7-2 and TRBJ2-5, the full variable domain is GAGVSQSPSNKVTEKGKDVELRCDPISGHTALYWYRQSLGQGLEFLIYFQGNSAPDKSGLPSDRFSAERTGGSVSTLTIQRTQQEDSAVYLCASSRESLQETQYFGPGTRLLVL.

This clonotype was seen only a few times. The genes are TRBV29-1 and TRBJ1-1; D not resolved. The germline gives CDR1 SQVTM, CDR2 ANQGSEA. This CDR3 is 10 amino acids long. Trimming removed 1 base at V and 11 bases at J, with 8 bases between. The CDR3 bases are TGCAGCGTTGAAGGGACCACGGCTTTCTTT. It is translated as CSVEGTTAFF.

The chain links TRBV20-1 to TRBJ2-1; D is possibly TRBD1 or TRBD2 (6 bases each). V was pared by 4 bases and J by 4 bases, with 11 bases between. There are 13 residues in the CDR3. Per germline, CDR1 DFQATT and CDR2 SNEGSKA (reference sequence). The CDR3 is CSAIRGPYNEQFF. The CDR3 coding sequence is TGCAGTGCTATTCGGGGGCCTTACAATGAGCAGTTCTTC.

This clonotype was picked up a small number of times. This chain connects TRBV29-1 to TRBJ2-2; 10 positions agree with TRBD1. The V gene's germline CDR1 is SQVTM and CDR2 ANQGSEA. J gave up 6 bases and V 3 bases, and 1 base lay outside the gene matches. The length of the CDR3 is 13 residues. CDR3 sequence reads: CSVEGQGPGELFF. The CDR3, as DNA: TGCAGCGTTGAGGGACAGGGGCCCGGGGAGCTGTTTTTT.

In its sample, this clonotype was seen a few times. The chain is built from TRBV27 and TRBJ2-2; unclear D gene. The CDR3 is made up of 16 amino acids. Between the trimmed V and J ends, which lost 7 bases and 6 bases, there was a span of 21 bases. CDR1 MNHEY and CDR2 SMNVEV come from the germline V gene (reference sequence). In nucleotides, the CDR3 is TGTGCCAGCACAGACCACACAAATAATCTGGCCGGGGAGCTGTTTTTT. Translating it yields CASTDHTNNLAGELFF.

This sequence joins TRBV4-2 and TRBJ2-1, with 8 positions matching TRBD2. V lost 4 bases to trimming and J lost 9 bases; unmatched junction nucleotides: 11. This CDR3 spans 15 amino acids. Germline CDR1 reads LGHNA; CDR2 reads YNFKEQ. CDR3 in DNA: TGTGCCAGCAGCCGCAGCGGGGGCTCGTTGATTGAGCAGTTCTTC. Amino acid sequence: CASSRSGGSLIEQFF.

This clonotype was picked up many times. V usage is TRBV7-2 and J usage is TRBJ2-7, with no clear D. The germline gives CDR1 SGHTA, CDR2 FQGNSA. The length of the CDR3 is 11 residues. Trimming removed 3 bases at V and 3 bases at J, with 3 bases between. The CDR3 loop reads CASSFDYEQYF. The DNA for the CDR3 is TGTGCCAGCAGCTTCGACTACGAGCAGTACTTC. The full variable domain, its missing parts supplied by reference TRBV7-2 and TRBJ2-7, is GAGVSQSPSNKVTEKGKDVELRCDPISGHTALYWYRQSLGQGLEFLIYFQGNSAPDKSGLPSDRFSAERTGGSVSTLTIQRTQQEDSAVYLCASSFDYEQYFGPGTRLTVT.

This clonotype showed up many times. The V gene is TRBV20-1, the J gene TRBJ2-1; D call uncertain. This CDR3 contains 15 residues. Germline CDR1 reads DFQATT; CDR2 reads SNEGSKA (reference sequence). Between the trimmed V and J ends, which lost 0 bases and 4 bases, there was a span of 13 bases. The CDR3 is CSARERREPYNEQFF. CDR3 bases: TGCAGTGCTAGAGAAAGGCGAGAGCCATACAATGAGCAGTTCTTC.

This clonotype was seen more than once but under ten times. The V call is TRBV24-1, the J call TRBJ2-1; weak D call: TRBD2 (6 bases). The CDR3 extends over 17 amino acids. CDR1 is KGHDR, CDR2 SFDVKD, per germline. V dropped 3 bases and J dropped 5 bases, with 19 bases sitting between them. CDR3 sequence (DNA): TGTGCCACCAGTGATCCTGGCCGGCTAGCGCACCACAATGAGCAGTTCTTC. Translated, it gives CATSDPGRLAHHNEQFF.

A few counts support this clonotype. This sequence joins TRBV12-3 or TRBV12-4 and TRBJ2-7; D tentatively fits TRBD1 or TRBD2 (5 bases each). The V end was cut by 5 bases, the J end by 5 bases, with 19 bases between. The CDR3 loop spans 15 amino acids. DNA for the CDR3: TGTGCCAGCAGTCCCGGGACCTTAAAAAGCCACGAGCAGTACTTC. It translates to CASSPGTLKSHEQYF.